Each of the 19 T cell receptor beta chains below was sequenced from the same sample in a study of tumor-infiltrating lymphocytes in primary liver carcinoma. TCR beta cDNA came from approximately 540 ng total RNA, primed with a constant-region primer. It was through three nested multiplex PCR rounds of slightly modified ARM-PCR that TCR beta libraries arose. TRBV1-TRBV30 forward primers paired with a C-beta reverse primer were used in the first two PCR rounds, which ran approximately 10 cycles each. Via MiXCR, TCRdb re-called the multiplex PCR reads, giving one row per CDR3 protein. This table holds approximately 54,000 distinct CDR3 sequences, about 73% found once. Investigators took RNA and DNA out together from about 20-30 mg of unsorted bulk tissue. Specimen: liver tumor tissue from sampling region 2. Documented subset: tumor region T2, inferior pole. These receptors all stem from a man aged 35 to 55 with primary liver carcinoma and hepatitis B virus infection.

About this clonotype: One end of the junction varies from germline; a read error may be responsible. The V and J genes are TRBV6-5 and TRBJ2-4; 9 bases are a match to TRBD2. The DNA end is more similar to TRBJ2-1, so the J call may be wrong. The CDR3 consists of 19 residues. Germline V lookup: CDR1 MNHEY, CDR2 SVGAGI. This chain's CDR3 is CASSSLPTSGGGAKNIQFF. CDR3 sequence (DNA): TGTGCTAGCAGTTCCCTACCGACTAGCGGAGGGGGAGCCAAAAACATTCAGTTCTTC.

A word on this clonotype: A read error may account for a junction end that differs from germline. The V gene is TRBV6-1, the J gene TRBJ1-1; tentatively, D is TRBD1 (6 bases). This CDR3 spans 16 amino acids. The germline V gene encodes CDR1 MNHNS and CDR2 SASEGT. The DNA for the CDR3 is TGTGCCAGCAGTGAAGGCCCCGGACAGATACACACTGAAGTTTTCTTT. This gives the protein CASSEGPGQIHTEVFF.

In regard to this clonotype: A read error may explain this, as a much larger clone is one base away. V gene TRBV28 combines with J gene TRBJ2-5; 7 bases are a match to TRBD1. Trimming at V came to 1 base and at J to 2 bases, leaving 4 bases not matched to a gene. From germline, CDR1 is MDHEN and CDR2 SYDVKM. The CDR3 totals 15 residues. Written as DNA, the CDR3 is TGTGCCAGCAGTTTATCGACCAGGGGGCAAGAGACCCAGTACTTC. Protein product: CASSLSTRGQETQYF.

In the case of this clonotype: The CDR3 ends on some other residue instead of the conserved phenylalanine or tryptophan, so this is likely a read error. The chain links TRBV29-1 to TRBJ2-7; 9 nucleotides match TRBD2. Germline V CDR1 and CDR2: SQVTM, ANQGSEA. The CDR3 runs to 13 residues. Unmatched junction bases numbered 5, after V lost 4 bases and J lost 4 bases. This CDR3 is CSVGMTSGYEQYY. CDR3 nucleotide sequence: TGCAGCGTTGGCATGACTAGCGGTTACGAGCAGTACTAC.

The chain has TRBV5-4 and TRBJ2-7, with D unclear. The V and J ends lost 3 bases and 10 bases respectively, with 23 bases between them. Germline assignment: CDR1 SGHNT and CDR2 YYREEE (reference sequence). The CDR3 totals 15 residues. CDR3 DNA: TGTGCCAGCAGCTCGTCGCCGGTCAAGTTCGGCGAACAGTACTTC. Encoded protein: CASSSSPVKFGEQYF.

A single count supports this clonotype. The germline gene is not matched at one end of the junction; a read error may be the cause. The V call is TRBV11-2, the J call TRBJ2-1; 8 bases map to TRBD2. CDR3 length: 17 amino acids. Germline CDR1 reads SGHAT; CDR2 reads FQNNGV. Here the CDR3 reads CASSLDMGGRFNNEQFF. CDR3 nucleotide sequence: TGTGCCAGCAGCCTAGATATGGGCGGGAGGTTCAACAATGAGCAGTTCTTC.

As to this clonotype: One junction end does not reproduce the germline sequence, and a read error may be involved. The genes are TRBV6-1 and TRBJ2-1, with a tentative D call TRBD2 (6 bases). Germline-derived CDR1 and CDR2 are MNHNS and SASEGT. This CDR3 comprises 14 residues. This chain's CDR3 is CDSIRDSSYNEQFF. CDR3 DNA: TGTGACAGCATACGGGACTCCTCCTACAATGAGCAGTTCTTC.

Turning to this clonotype: The CDR3 does not close with the conserved phenylalanine or tryptophan, likely indicating a read error. The CDR3 bases are TGTGCCAGCAGCTTAGGGGGACAGGGGAGTCCACCCCTCCACTCT. It is translated as CASSLGGQGSPPLHS. The gene calls are TRBV7-8 and TRBJ1-6; TRBD1 aligns across 10 bases. V trimming: 1 base; J trimming: 11 bases; junction bases outside the gene matches: 5. The CDR3 extends over 15 amino acids. Germline CDR1 and CDR2: SGHVS and FQNEAQ.

This clonotype showed up just a few times. It may be a read error: a sequence one base away is much more abundant. The chain is built from TRBV28 and TRBJ2-7; D is uncertain. CDR1 MDHEN and CDR2 SYDVKM come from the germline V gene. V shed 6 bases and J shed 2 bases, with 11 bases lying between them. The CDR3 sequence is 13 residues long. This chain's CDR3 is CASRSGNPYEQYF. CDR3 bases: TGTGCCAGCAGGTCGGGCAACCCCTACGAGCAGTACTTC.

The chain joins TRBV4-1 to TRBJ1-1; a weak D match, TRBD1 (6 bases). The length of the CDR3 is 14 residues. Trimming took 4 bases from V and 6 from J, leaving 15 bases between them. The germline V gene encodes CDR1 MGHRA and CDR2 YSYEKL. CDR3 amino acids: CASSPRGGHSEAFF. The CDR3 DNA reads as TGCGCCAGCAGCCCACGGGGGGGCCACTCTGAAGCTTTCTTT.

This clonotype occurred many times. The J gene is TRBJ1-1, the V gene TRBV28; no reliable D call. The V and J ends lost 2 bases and 3 bases respectively, with 10 bases between them. The CDR3 has 14 residues. Germline lookup yields CDR1 MDHEN and CDR2 SYDVKM. CDR3 DNA: TGTGCCAGCAGTTTAGGTACGGATTACACTGAAGCTTTCTTT. Amino acids: CASSLGTDYTEAFF. Using reference TRBV28 and TRBJ1-1 for the parts outside the CDR3, the full variable domain is DVKVTQSSRYLVKRTGEKVFLECVQDMDHENMFWYRQDPGLGLRLIYFSYDVKMKEKGDIPEGYSVSREKKERFSLILESASTNQTSMYLCASSLGTDYTEAFFGQGTRLTVV.

About this clonotype itself: Possible read error: a much larger clone is one base away. The rearrangement joins TRBV2 to TRBJ2-1; D is perhaps TRBD2 (5 bases). The CDR3 is made up of 14 amino acids. Trimming stripped 4 bases from V and 6 bases from J, with 13 bases between. CDR1 and CDR2 from the germline V gene are SNHLY and FYNNEI. DNA of the CDR3: TGTGCCAGCAGTGGTAGCGAGACTTTCAATGAGCAGTTCTTC. As protein: CASSGSETFNEQFF.

Notes on this clonotype: A junction boundary mismatches the germline segment, possibly from a read error. The J gene is TRBJ1-5, the V gene TRBV6-2 or TRBV6-3, with unresolved D. The CDR3 runs 17 residues. Germline-derived CDR1 and CDR2 are MNHEY and SVGEGT. CDR3 in amino acids: CASSYYGKELENQPQHF. In DNA, the CDR3 is TGTGCCAGCAGCTACTATGGGAAGGAGTTAGAGAATCAGCCCCAGCATTTT.

The table lists this clonotype with a count of one. The V gene is TRBV5-4, the J gene TRBJ2-7; D is ambiguous. CDR3 length: 13 amino acids. The germline V and J ends were trimmed by 4 bases and 3 bases, with 11 bases remaining between them. Germline CDR1 reads SGHNT; CDR2 reads YYREEE (reference sequence). DNA of the CDR3: TGTGCCAGCAGCACACGACTGAGCTACGAGCAGTACTTC. This codes for CASSTRLSYEQYF.

About this clonotype: This is likely a read error, given that the CDR3 carries no conserved phenylalanine or tryptophan at its end. The DNA is omitted, as the CDR3 cannot be located on it reliably, and the CDR3 follows TCRdb's listing. The rearrangement uses TRBV5-6 and TRBJ1-6. With termini counted, the CDR3 has 14 amino acids. From germline, CDR1 is SGHDT and CDR2 YYEEEE. CDR3: CASRGSSINSPLQS.

With regard to this clonotype: The CDR3 does not end in the conserved phenylalanine or tryptophan, so this is likely a read error. This chain links TRBV12-3 or TRBV12-4 with TRBJ2-1, with D tentatively TRBD1 (6 bases). The CDR3 has 16 amino acids. V was cut by 5 bases and J by 2 bases, with 16 bases left in between. DNA of the CDR3: TGTGCCAGCAGTGACCGAGGTGGGGGCCCCTACAATGAGCAGTTCTCC. This sequence encodes CASSDRGGGPYNEQFS.

With respect to this clonotype: Germline is not matched at one junction end, which may reflect a read error. V gene TRBV28 combines with J gene TRBJ2-4; D is perhaps TRBD1 (6 bases). The CDR3 is 15 amino acids. The germline CDR1 and CDR2 sequences are MDHEN and SYDVKM. The CDR3 DNA follows: TGTGCCAGCAGCGCTTCAGGGGCGGCCAAAAGCATTCAGTACTTC. Protein sequence: CASSASGAAKSIQYF.

CDR3 protein: CRSAGVQDYGYTF. The CDR3 DNA reads as TGCAGATCGGCGGGGGTTCAAGACTATGGCTACACCTTC. This chain connects TRBV29-1 to TRBJ1-2; tentative D call: TRBD1 (5 bases). CDR1 is SQVTM, CDR2 ANQGSEA, per germline. This CDR3 contains 13 residues.

The CDR3 loop reads CASSPAGADQETQYF. The CDR3, as DNA: TGTGCCAGTAGCCCGGCCGGAGCGGACCAAGAGACCCAGTACTTC. The chain couples TRBV5-4 to TRBJ2-5; tentatively, D is TRBD2 (5 bases). The length of the CDR3 is 15 residues. The germline CDR1 and CDR2 sequences are SGHNT and YYREEE (reference sequence). Trimming removed 8 bases at V and 0 bases at J, with 17 bases between.